These 32 T cell receptor beta chains originate from one sample sequenced in a study of control samples from healthy donors and cancer patients. Repertoires were generated with immunoSEQ multiplex PCR, while TCRdb's copy carries only in-frame clones and drops some. The table records around 100,000 clones, around 90% of them present only once. Source material: blood. All receptors come from a woman in her seventies in good health.

Sample share makes this clone large (0.1 to 1%). The chain is built from TRBV14 and TRBJ1-2, with a weak D call TRBD1 (6 bases). Looked up from germline, CDR1 is SGHDN and CDR2 is FVKESK. V was shortened by 5 bases and J by 10 bases, with 14 bases between the two germline ends. CDR3 length equals 12 residues. The CDR3 protein is CASSTDRTSYTF. CDR3 bases: TGTGCCAGCAGCACCGACAGGACCTCCTACACCTTC.

This clone was seen just once. This sequence joins TRBV7-3 and TRBJ2-2, with 7 bases lining up with TRBD1. The CDR3 sequence is 16 residues long. Germline values: CDR1 SGHTA, CDR2 FQGTGA. V gave up 4 bases and J gave up 1 base; unmatched junction bases: 6. DNA for the CDR3: TGTGCCAGCAGCTCAAAGAGGGGGCAGAACACCGGGGAGCTGTTTTTT. Residues: CASSSKRGQNTGELFF.

This chain joins TRBV7-6 and TRBJ1-2; TRBD1 matches at 8 bases. The CDR3 loop spans 17 amino acids. The V gene's germline CDR1 is SGHVS and CDR2 FNYEAQ. V was pared by 1 base and J by 0 bases, with 7 bases of the junction left unmatched. The CDR3 DNA sequence: TGTGCCAGCAGCTTAGGGACCGGACAGGGAACTAACTATGGCTACACCTTC. Protein: CASSLGTGQGTNYGYTF.

The chain is built from TRBV19 and TRBJ2-1; D may be TRBD1 (6 bases). The V end lost 1 base, the J end lost 7 bases, and 35 bases lay between the germline ends. CDR1 is LNHDA, CDR2 SQIVND, per germline (reference sequence). This CDR3 region has 22 residues. Written as DNA, the CDR3 is TGTGCCAGTAGTATAGGCGGTCTGGTGGGGACAAGGGTTTTGCTTTCGGGTAATGAGCAGTTCTTC. Residues: CASSIGGLVGTRVLLSGNEQFF.

V and J are TRBV4-1 and TRBJ2-1; unclear D gene. The germline CDR1 and CDR2 sequences are MGHRA and YSYEKL. CDR3 length equals 15 residues. V shed 0 bases and J shed 13 bases, with 19 bases lying between them. CDR3 sequence reads: CASSQEDRVLENQFF. Here the CDR3 DNA reads TGCGCCAGCAGCCAAGAGGACCGGGTGTTGGAAAACCAGTTCTTC.

The CDR3, as DNA: TGCGCCAGCAGCTTGGGCCCAAGTCCAGATACGCAGTATTTT. This translates into CASSLGPSPDTQYF. This chain joins TRBV5-1 and TRBJ2-3; no reliable D call. Germline V gene lookup returns CDR1 SGHRS and CDR2 YFSETQ. The CDR3 consists of 14 residues. The V end was cut by 0 bases, the J end by 4 bases, with 9 bases between. Full variable domain (missing parts from reference TRBV5-1 and TRBJ2-3): KAGVTQTPRYLIKTRGQQVTLSCSPISGHRSVSWYQQTPGQGLQFLFEYFSETQRNKGNFPGRFSGRQFSNSRSEMNVSTLELGDSALYLCASSLGPSPDTQYFGPGTRLTVL.

The J gene is TRBJ1-2, the V gene TRBV5-5; D possibly corresponds to TRBD1 (6 bases). V lost 1 base and J 1 base, leaving 11 bases between the germline ends. This CDR3 comprises 15 residues. Germline CDR1 reads SGHKS; CDR2 reads YYEKEE (reference sequence). CDR3 nucleotide sequence: TGTGCCAGCAGCTTGATGACAGGTATTAACTATGGCTACACCTTC. Translating gives CASSLMTGINYGYTF.

The chain has TRBV20-1 and TRBJ2-7; 9 nucleotides align to TRBD2. This CDR3 region has 13 residues. J was trimmed by 4 bases and V by 3 bases; bases with no gene match: 4. The V gene's germline CDR1 is DFQATT and CDR2 SNEGSKA (reference sequence). CDR3 sequence (DNA): TGCAGTGCTAGTACTAGCGGGTTTTACGAGCAGTACTTC. This sequence encodes CSASTSGFYEQYF.

The V call is TRBV14, the J call TRBJ1-4; unclear D gene. The V end lost 8 bases, the J end lost 5 bases, and 12 bases lay between the germline ends. CDR1 and CDR2 (germline): SGHDN, FVKESK. The CDR3 length is 13 residues. CDR3 region: CASALYQNEKLFF. The DNA of the CDR3 is TGTGCCAGCGCTTTATACCAGAATGAAAAACTGTTTTTT.

The chain couples TRBV2 to TRBJ1-2; D is possibly TRBD1 (5 bases). The V gene lost 6 bases and the J gene lost 7 bases, with 12 bases spanning the gap. This CDR3 spans 12 amino acids. Germline values: CDR1 SNHLY, CDR2 FYNNEI. In nucleotides, the CDR3 is TGTGCCAGCAGGGGACTAGTAGGTGGCTACACCTTC. It codes for CASRGLVGGYTF. Together with reference TRBV2 and TRBJ1-2, the CDR3 gives the full variable domain: EPEVTQTPSHQVTQMGQEVILRCVPISNHLYFYWYRQILGQKVEFLVSFYNNEISEKSEIFDDQFSVERPDGSNFTLKIRSTKLEDSAMYFCASRGLVGGYTFGSGTRLTVV.

CDR3 loop: CASSTGTGVGEKLFF. CDR3 bases: TGTGCCAGCAGTACCGGGACAGGGGTCGGGGAAAAACTGTTTTTT. The chain combines TRBV6-5 with TRBJ1-4; 10 bases map to TRBD1. CDR3 length equals 15 residues. Trimming at V came to 5 bases and at J to 8 bases, leaving 8 bases not matched to a gene. Germline values: CDR1 MNHEY, CDR2 SVGAGI.

The chain links TRBV2 to TRBJ1-1; D gene uncertain. The germline CDR1 and CDR2 sequences are SNHLY and FYNNEI. The CDR3 consists of 11 residues. The ends were cut back, 2 bases at V and 10 bases at J, with 8 bases in the middle. The CDR3 protein is CASSEFAPAFF. The CDR3 DNA reads as TGTGCCAGCAGTGAATTTGCTCCAGCTTTCTTT.

The chain is built from TRBV6-1 and TRBJ2-1; TRBD1 might be the D (5 bases). Trimming left V 3 bases short and J 6 bases short, with 9 bases between. CDR1 and CDR2 (germline): MNHNS, SASEGT. The CDR3 loop spans 13 amino acids. Here the CDR3 DNA reads TGTGCCAGCAGTGATTACAGGTTCAATGAGCAGTTCTTC. Residues: CASSDYRFNEQFF.

This chain's CDR3 is CSVGERGGSNQPQHF. DNA of the CDR3: TGCAGCGTTGGAGAGCGCGGGGGAAGCAATCAGCCCCAGCATTTT. The chain combines TRBV29-1 with TRBJ1-5; D may be TRBD1 (5 bases). Germline V lookup: CDR1 SQVTM, CDR2 ANQGSEA. The ends were cut back, 4 bases at V and 1 base at J, with 14 bases in the middle. The CDR3 covers 15 residues.

In this sample, this clone turned up once. CDR3 nucleotide sequence: TGTGCCACCGGGGTCGGAGGGGACACCGGGGAGCTGTTTTTT. Its protein product is CATGVGGDTGELFF. The chain links TRBV24-1 to TRBJ2-2; D possibly corresponds to TRBD2 (6 bases). V lost 9 bases and J lost 3, with 13 bases in between. Germline CDR1 reads KGHDR; CDR2 reads SFDVKD. This CDR3 contains 14 residues.

V usage is TRBV6-6 and J usage is TRBJ2-2; D might be TRBD2 (5 bases). V was clipped by 4 bases and J by 5 bases, with 17 bases between them. Germline CDR1 and CDR2: MNHNY and SVGAGI (reference sequence). The CDR3 runs 16 residues. CDR3 amino acids: CASSSPGSQRTGELFF. The CDR3 nucleotides read TGTGCCAGCAGTTCCCCTGGTTCCCAGCGGACCGGGGAGCTGTTTTTT.

As regards this clone: The junction shows a germline mismatch at one end, possibly a read error. This chain joins TRBV10-1 and TRBJ1-1, with unresolved D. The CDR3 runs to 8 residues. Germline assignment: CDR1 WNHNN and CDR2 SYGVQD (reference sequence). The CDR3: CASPEVRF. For the CDR3, the DNA is TGCGCCAGCCCAGAGGTCCGCTTT.

This rearrangement joins TRBV3-1 (or the pseudogene TRBV3-2) to TRBJ1-5; D unclear. Between the trimmed V and J ends, which lost 3 bases and 0 bases, there was a span of 9 bases. CDR3 size: 15 residues. CDR1 and CDR2 from the germline V gene are LGHDT and YNNKEL (reference sequence). The CDR3 protein is CASSQVFTSNQPQHF. The CDR3 coding sequence is TGTGCCAGCAGCCAGGTCTTCACTAGCAATCAGCCCCAGCATTTT.

The chain carries TRBV20-1 and TRBJ2-7; no firm D call. Germline V CDR1 and CDR2: DFQATT, SNEGSKA (reference sequence). The CDR3 length is 11 residues. With 6 bases removed from V and 0 bases from J, the gap between germline ends came to 6 bases. The CDR3 reads CSAGYSYEQYF. As DNA, the CDR3 is TGCAGTGCGGGCTACTCCTACGAGCAGTACTTC.

The chain couples TRBV5-1 to TRBJ1-2, with a weak D call TRBD1 (5 bases). V lost 0 bases and J lost 3, with 6 bases in between. Germline assignment: CDR1 SGHRS and CDR2 YFSETQ. The CDR3 has 13 residues. This CDR3 is CASSLAGDYGYTF. The CDR3 region has the DNA TGCGCCAGCAGCTTGGCGGGGGACTATGGCTACACCTTC.

The chain couples TRBV14 to TRBJ2-3; maybe TRBD2 (5 bases). This CDR3 is built from 13 residues. CDR1 and CDR2 (germline): SGHDN, FVKESK. Trimming pared 0 bases from V and 10 bases from J, leaving 11 bases between. The CDR3: CASSQDWRSAQYF. The CDR3 DNA sequence: TGTGCCAGCAGCCAAGATTGGAGGAGCGCGCAGTATTTT.

This clone was detected once. The chain combines TRBV19 with TRBJ2-5; 7 positions match TRBD2. Losses at the gene ends were 7 bases for V and 4 bases for J; bases not matched to a gene: 6. CDR3 length: 13 residues. The germline gives CDR1 LNHDA, CDR2 SQIVND (reference sequence). DNA for the CDR3: TGTGCCAGTAAGCCTAGCGGTGGAGAGACCCAGTACTTC. Translating gives CASKPSGGETQYF.

This clone was recorded once. The chain combines TRBV6-5 with TRBJ1-6; tentative D call: TRBD1 (5 bases). Looked up from germline, CDR1 is MNHEY and CDR2 is SVGAGI. The CDR3 extends over 15 amino acids. V lost 2 bases, J lost 7 bases, and 12 bases lay in between. Here the CDR3 reads CASSYTGGRNSPLHF. In DNA, the CDR3 is TGTGCCAGCAGTTACACGGGGGGGAGGAATTCACCCCTCCACTTT.

This chain joins TRBV6-5 and TRBJ1-2, with D possibly TRBD1 on 5 matching bases. The CDR3 covers 12 residues. Germline V gene sequence: CDR1 MNHEY, CDR2 SVGAGI. V lost 5 bases, J lost 4 bases, and 8 bases lay in between. This CDR3 is CASSPGTYGYTF. The CDR3 region has the DNA TGTGCCAGCAGTCCCGGGACCTATGGCTACACCTTC.

The gene calls are TRBV7-2 and TRBJ1-2; TRBD1 is a possible D gene (5 bases). Germline V gene lookup returns CDR1 SGHTA and CDR2 FQGNSA. V shed 3 bases and J shed 7 bases, with 18 bases lying between them. This CDR3 spans 15 amino acids. CDR3 DNA: TGTGCCAGCAGCTTCCTTGACGGGTATAGGGGTGGCTACACCTTC. Translating gives CASSFLDGYRGGYTF. Drawing the rest from reference TRBV7-2 and TRBJ1-2, the complete variable domain is GAGVSQSPSNKVTEKGKDVELRCDPISGHTALYWYRQSLGQGLEFLIYFQGNSAPDKSGLPSDRFSAERTGGSVSTLTIQRTQQEDSAVYLCASSFLDGYRGGYTFGSGTRLTVV.

The chain is built from TRBV5-6 and TRBJ2-5; TRBD2 matches 15 bases. J was trimmed by 0 bases and V by 4 bases; bases with no gene match: 4. The germline CDR1 and CDR2 sequences are SGHDT and YYEEEE. This CDR3 region has 17 residues. CDR3: CASSRTSGRADQETQYF. The CDR3 DNA is TGTGCCAGCAGCCGGACTAGCGGGAGGGCGGACCAAGAGACCCAGTACTTC.

This chain joins TRBV28 and TRBJ1-2, with 7 positions matching TRBD1. Looked up from germline, CDR1 is MDHEN and CDR2 is SYDVKM. The CDR3 is 14 residues long. V was pared by 1 base and J by 8 bases, with 7 bases of the junction left unmatched. The CDR3 spells CASSLSARGYGYTF. The CDR3, as DNA: TGTGCCAGCAGTTTATCCGCCAGGGGGTACGGCTACACCTTC.

The J gene is TRBJ1-2, the V gene TRBV11-2; D remains ambiguous. Trimming left V 1 base short and J 4 bases short, with 10 bases between. Germline CDR1 SGHAT, CDR2 FQNNGV. The CDR3 length is 14 residues. CDR3 amino acids: CASSLVLDGYGYTF. CDR3 DNA: TGTGCCAGCAGCTTAGTCCTGGACGGCTATGGCTACACCTTC. The complete variable domain, with remaining parts taken from reference TRBV11-2 and TRBJ1-2, reads EAGVAQSPRYKIIEKRQSVAFWCNPISGHATLYWYQQILGQGPKLLIQFQNNGVVDDSQLPKDRFSAERLKGVDSTLKIQPAKLEDSAVYLCASSLVLDGYGYTFGSGTRLTVV.

The CDR3 bases are TGTGCCAGTAGTATGACCCTACAGATTGGTCCTGGCGAGCAGTACTTC. Residues: CASSMTLQIGPGEQYF. This sequence joins TRBV19 and TRBJ2-7, with D unclear. CDR1 is LNHDA, CDR2 SQIVND, per germline (reference sequence). The V and J ends lost 3 bases and 6 bases respectively, with 21 bases between them. The CDR3 is 16 amino acids.

The rearrangement uses TRBV2 and TRBJ1-1; 8 bases are shared with TRBD1. The J segment lost 1 base and the V segment lost 10 bases, leaving 5 bases of the junction unmatched. The germline V gene has CDR1 SNHLY and CDR2 FYNNEI. There are 13 residues in the CDR3. The CDR3 sequence: CATSQGANTEAFF. As DNA, the CDR3 is TGTGCCACCAGCCAGGGGGCGAACACTGAAGCTTTCTTT.

The V gene is TRBV10-3, the J gene TRBJ1-1; TRBD1 is a possible D gene (5 bases). Trimming removed 11 bases at V and 0 bases at J, with 13 bases between. The CDR3 contains 13 residues. The germline V gene has CDR1 ENHRY and CDR2 SYGVKD. In nucleotides, the CDR3 is TGTGCCTCCACCTCAGGGTTGAACACTGAAGCTTTCTTT. Translated, it gives CASTSGLNTEAFF.

The gene calls are TRBV5-6 and TRBJ1-1; D is undetermined. Germline-derived CDR1 and CDR2 are SGHDT and YYEEEE. Between the trimmed V and J ends, which lost 0 bases and 5 bases, there was a span of 11 bases. This CDR3 is built from 14 residues. The CDR3 nucleotides read TGTGCCAGCAGCTTGGTAGATCGGGGAACTGAAGCTTTCTTT. Translated, it gives CASSLVDRGTEAFF.